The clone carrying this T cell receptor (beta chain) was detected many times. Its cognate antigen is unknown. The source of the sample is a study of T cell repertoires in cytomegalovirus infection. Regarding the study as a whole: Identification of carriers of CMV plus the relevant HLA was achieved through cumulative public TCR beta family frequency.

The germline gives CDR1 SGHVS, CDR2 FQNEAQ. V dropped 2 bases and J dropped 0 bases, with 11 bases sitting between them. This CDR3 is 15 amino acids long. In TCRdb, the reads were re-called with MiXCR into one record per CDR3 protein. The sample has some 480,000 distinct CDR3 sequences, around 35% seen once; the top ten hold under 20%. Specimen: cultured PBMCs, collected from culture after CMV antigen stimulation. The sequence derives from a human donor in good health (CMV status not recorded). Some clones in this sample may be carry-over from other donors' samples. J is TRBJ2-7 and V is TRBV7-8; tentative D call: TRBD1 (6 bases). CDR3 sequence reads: CASSLSGQSSYEQYF. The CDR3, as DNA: TGTGCCAGCAGCTTAAGCGGACAGAGCTCCTACGAGCAGTACTTC.